The 9 T cell receptor beta chains below come from one sample, sequenced in a study of spatial heterogeneity in lung cancer. Noted time point: sample taken at primary tumor resection. Whole RNA obtained from tumor, nontumor lung or frozen PBMC underwent sequencing without sorting. TCRdb reprocessed the 5' RACE reads via MiXCR and lists one record per CDR3 protein. The repertoire holds approximately 11,000 distinct CDR3 sequences, with 3.5% to 4.5% as singletons. The sequenced sample was PBMCs, obtained at surgery. The origin of the receptors is a female donor with early-stage non-small cell lung cancer.

This clonotype was seen a single time. A read error may be the cause here, since a much bigger clone is one base away. Little can be read into the size of this beta chain, an off-target read in a library designed for alpha chains. V is TRBV2 and J is TRBJ2-4; 7 bases map to TRBD1. The germline CDR1 and CDR2 sequences are SNHLY and FYNNEI. The CDR3 loop spans 16 amino acids. CDR3 amino acids: CVSSGEGGLTKNIQYF. CDR3 in DNA: TGTGTCAGCAGTGGCGAAGGGGGCTTAACCAAAAACATTCAGTACTTC.

This clonotype was recorded at least ten times. This beta chain is a stray sequence in a library constructed for alpha chains; its clone size is not meaningful. The chain uses TRBV5-8 and TRBJ2-5; tentatively, D is TRBD2 (6 bases). Per germline, CDR1 SGHTS and CDR2 YDEGEE. With 2 bases removed from V and 5 bases from J, the gap between germline ends came to 16 bases. The CDR3 consists of 15 residues. Here the CDR3 DNA reads TGTGCCAGCAGCTTCGGGACTGGGGGAAGCGAGACCCAGTACTTC. Amino acids: CASSFGTGGSETQYF.

This clonotype occurred many times. The library was designed around alpha chains, so this beta chain is a stray read whose abundance carries little weight. The rearrangement joins TRBV19 to TRBJ2-1, with TRBD2 identical over 7 bases. The CDR3 consists of 14 residues. Germline trimming cut 4 bases from V and 0 bases from J; bases unmatched to any gene: 0. Germline loops: CDR1 LNHDA, CDR2 SQIVND (reference sequence). The CDR3 DNA follows: TGTGCCAGTAGTAAGCGGGACTCCTACAATGAGCAGTTCTTC. This encodes CASSKRDSYNEQFF.

This clonotype was seen many times. For a library built for alpha chains, this beta chain is a stray read; little rests on its size. V usage is TRBV28 and J usage is TRBJ1-1; 10 bases fit TRBD1. With 9 bases clipped from V and 4 bases from J, the junction kept 2 bases outside the gene matches. The germline V gene has CDR1 MDHEN and CDR2 SYDVKM. This CDR3 comprises 12 residues. The CDR3 DNA is TGTGCCAGTGGGGACAGGGGCACTGAAGCTTTCTTT. Its protein is CASGDRGTEAFF.

In this sample, this clonotype turned up many times. This beta chain is an unintended read in a library built for alpha chains; its size means little. The CDR3 sequence is CSARVAGRAFTDTQYF. CDR3 DNA: TGCAGTGCTAGAGTAGCGGGGCGTGCTTTCACAGATACGCAGTATTTT. The chain employs TRBV20-1 and TRBJ2-3; 8 nucleotides agree with TRBD2. Germline V gene lookup returns CDR1 DFQATT and CDR2 SNEGSKA (reference sequence). The CDR3 runs to 16 residues. V dropped 1 base and J dropped 2; count of bases not matched to a gene: 8.

This clonotype showed up many times. As an off-target read in a library built for alpha chains, this beta chain has a frequency of little significance. The chain couples TRBV6-1 to TRBJ2-7, with D hard to call. Germline assignment: CDR1 MNHNS and CDR2 SASEGT. V lost 2 bases to trimming and J lost 3 bases, with 8 bases between them. This CDR3 contains 13 residues. The CDR3 DNA sequence: TGTGCCAGCAGTGAACTATTTGGCTACGAGCAGTACTTC. Its protein is CASSELFGYEQYF.

In this sample, this clonotype turned up many times. This beta chain is a stray read from a library made for alpha chains; its abundance is not meaningful. The genes are TRBV20-1 and TRBJ2-1, with TRBD2 as a possible D gene (6 bases). The CDR3 length is 12 residues. Germline values: CDR1 DFQATT, CDR2 SNEGSKA (reference sequence). V lost 4 bases to trimming and J lost 5 bases, with 9 bases between them. The CDR3: CSANRGNNEQFF. In DNA, the CDR3 is TGCAGTGCTAATCGCGGGAACAATGAGCAGTTCTTC.

This clonotype counts as medium-sized. A library made for alpha chains picked up this beta chain off target, so its size means little. The chain is built from TRBV29-1 and TRBJ2-7; D is unresolved. Trimming shortened V by 6 bases and J by 0 bases, and 9 bases separated the two germline ends. The CDR3 contains 12 residues. Germline CDR1 SQVTM, CDR2 ANQGSEA. CDR3 DNA sequence: TGCAGCGTAACAGAGACCTCCTACGAGCAGTACTTC. Amino acids: CSVTETSYEQYF.

This clonotype was seen at least ten times. With the library built for alpha chains, this beta chain is off target and its frequency is not meaningful. J is TRBJ2-3 and V is TRBV9, with D possibly TRBD2 on 6 matching bases. The length of the CDR3 is 17 residues. V lost 4 bases to trimming and J lost 0 bases, with 18 bases between them. Germline values: CDR1 SGDLS, CDR2 YYNGEE. DNA for the CDR3: TGTGCCAGCAGCCTCTCAGGGACTGGTCTCAGCACAGATACGCAGTATTTT. This sequence encodes CASSLSGTGLSTDTQYF.